In its sample, the clone carrying this T cell receptor beta chain was seen once. The antigen is unknown. The same CDR3 arises from other DNA sequences in this sample as well. TCRdb keeps only in-frame clones here, not all; method: immunoSEQ multiplex PCR. Of about 42,000 clones in the sample, under 90% are singletons; the top ten hold roughly 24%. This sample stems from a study of OX40 agonist ivuxolimab in advanced cancers. On the study more broadly: It was ivuxolimab, an agonistic anti-OX40 (CD134) antibody, that patients were treated with. Head and neck, renal cell, melanoma or hepatocellular carcinoma were the cancers that dose-escalation patients had.

Study results and limitations: Those patients achieving a partial response at 0.1-3.0 mg/kg showed among the lowest clonal expansion. Fewer expanded clones were found on average in CD4+ than in CD8+ T cells.

The CDR3 loop spans 12 amino acids. Germline CDR1 reads KGHSH; CDR2 reads LQKENI. The V end lost 2 bases, the J end lost 4 bases, and 5 bases lay between the germline ends. Sequenced material: CD4+ or CD8+ T cells sorted from blood, taken in a trial of the OX40 agonist ivuxolimab. This TCR derives from an adult with an advanced solid tumor such as melanoma, head and neck, liver or kidney cancer. This rearrangement joins TRBV18 to TRBJ2-5; tentatively, D is TRBD1 or TRBD2 (5 bases each). Here the CDR3 DNA reads TGTGCCAGCTCACCAGGGGGAGAGACCCAGTACTTC. Its translation: CASSPGGETQYF.